This T cell receptor beta chain came from a study of blood T cell repertoires in COVID-19. Clones were sequenced by immunoSEQ multiplex PCR, and TCRdb holds only the in-frame ones, with some missing. The data contain approximately 210,000 clones, about 89% of them singletons. This clone was counted between two and nine times. CDR3 length: 15 residues. Germline values: CDR1 MNHEY, CDR2 SVGAGI. V was pared by 6 bases and J by 1 base, with 8 bases of the junction left unmatched. This chain connects TRBV6-5 to TRBJ1-1; 7 bases fit TRBD1. The sequence derives from a woman aged 40-49 years with acute or convalescent COVID-19. Sequencing was done on a sample of peripheral blood. The CDR3 bases are TGTGCCAGCAGACCATTGGGACAGCAGAACACTGAAGCTTTCTTT. It codes for CASRPLGQQNTEAFF.